These 5 T cell receptor beta chains originate from one sample sequenced in a study of blood T cells in healthy people across ages. It was with a sample-barcoded 5' primer and a J-beta primer mix that a second PCR of about 6 to 12 cycles was run. One entry per CDR3 protein, called by TCRdb with MiXCR from the 5' RACE reads. Among over 600,000 distinct CDR3 sequences, roughly two fifths were seen once, and the ten largest hold approximately 31%. Material for sequencing was blood. The receptor set was obtained from an elderly man in good health.

This clonotype was recorded many times. V is TRBV7-3 and J is TRBJ2-5; TRBD2 matches 11 bases. CDR3 length: 12 amino acids. Germline V lookup: CDR1 SGHTA, CDR2 FQGTGA. V lost 5 bases to trimming and J lost 10 bases; unmatched junction nucleotides: 3. The chain's CDR3 is CASSATSGNQYF. The CDR3 nucleotides read TGTGCCAGCAGCGCGACTAGCGGGAACCAGTACTTC.

This clonotype was observed a single time. The V and J genes are TRBV7-2 and TRBJ2-2; possible D gene TRBD2, 5 bases. Trimming pared 1 base from V and 1 base from J, leaving 7 bases between. Germline values: CDR1 SGHTA, CDR2 FQGNSA. The CDR3 extends over 15 amino acids. The CDR3 loop is CASSLGRGNTGELFF. The CDR3 DNA follows: TGTGCCAGCAGCTTAGGTCGGGGGAACACCGGGGAGCTGTTTTTT. Together with reference TRBV7-2 and TRBJ2-2, the CDR3 gives the full variable domain: GAGVSQSPSNKVTEKGKDVELRCDPISGHTALYWYRQSLGQGLEFLIYFQGNSAPDKSGLPSDRFSAERTGGSVSTLTIQRTQQEDSAVYLCASSLGRGNTGELFFGEGSRLTVL.

V usage is TRBV9 and J usage is TRBJ1-5; 9 bases match TRBD1. Unmatched junction bases numbered 10, after V lost 7 bases and J lost 5 bases. Germline assignment: CDR1 SGDLS and CDR2 YYNGEE. The CDR3 extends over 15 amino acids. CDR3 sequence (DNA): TGTGCCAGCCGAAGAACAGGGGGCGGCCATCAGCCCCAGCATTTT. Its translation is CASRRTGGGHQPQHF.

The chain has TRBV20-1 and TRBJ2-6; TRBD1 agrees at 7 bases. The CDR3 is made up of 16 amino acids. Germline loops: CDR1 DFQATT, CDR2 SNEGSKA (reference sequence). Losses at the gene ends were 6 bases for V and 0 bases for J; bases not matched to a gene: 8. The CDR3 protein is CSAWGQCNSGANVLTF. The CDR3 nucleotides are TGCAGTGCGTGGGGACAGTGCAACTCTGGGGCCAACGTCCTGACTTTC.

The CDR3 DNA is TGCAGTGCGGAGATGGACAGGGCAGGGAATGAGCAGTTCTTC. Translating it yields CSAEMDRAGNEQFF. The J gene is TRBJ2-1, the V gene TRBV20-1; 8 bases fit TRBD1. The CDR3 runs to 14 residues. V lost 6 bases and J lost 7; bases outside the gene matches: 11. Per the germline V gene, CDR1 is DFQATT and CDR2 is SNEGSKA (reference sequence).